This is a list of T cell receptor beta chains from one sample in a study of blood T cell repertoires in COVID-19. The data were produced by immunoSEQ multiplex PCR, yet TCRdb's version contains in-frame clones alone and is incomplete. This sample has 360,000 or so clones; about nine tenths occur once, and the top ten carry 1%. Sequencing was performed on PBMCs or T cells enriched from blood (not recorded which). The receptors stem from a woman aged 25-40 years who had been exposed to COVID-19. Each CDR3 is given with its conserved first and last residue. Fields, in order: J gene, clone size, V gene, D gene, CDR3 protein, CDR3 DNA. D genes are given only for firm matches. Not all rows give a size; the values are once, few, many and, for expanded clones, a class.

>TRBJ1-4|NA|TRBV30|TRBD1
CASTGGTNEKLFF
TGTGCCTCGACAGGGGGCACTAATGAAAAACTGTTTTTT
>TRBJ1-4|NA|TRBV10-3|TRBD1
CAISARTGTNEKLFF
TGTGCCATCAGTGCAAGGACAGGGACTAATGAAAAACTGTTTTTT
>TRBJ2-1|NA|TRBV2|TRBD1
CASRERDSPYLGNEQFF
TGTGCCAGCAGAGAACGGGACAGTCCCTATTTGGGCAATGAGCAGTTCTTC
>TRBJ1-1|NA|TRBV6-5|NA
CASSLGGNTEAFF
TGTGCCAGCAGTCTGGGGGGGAACACTGAAGCTTTCTTT
>TRBJ2-7|NA|TRBV7-9|TRBD2
CASSLQTSGNYEQYF
TGTGCCAGCAGCTTACAAACTAGCGGGAACTACGAGCAGTACTTC
>TRBJ2-3|NA|TRBV2|NA
CASSPTPSTDTQYF
TGTGCCAGCAGTCCTACCCCTAGCACAGATACGCAGTATTTT
>TRBJ2-3|NA|TRBV5-1|NA
CASRHDPGSTDTQYF
TGCGCCAGCAGACACGACCCCGGGAGCACAGATACGCAGTATTTT
>TRBJ2-3|NA|TRBV7-9|NA
CASSSSGVARANTQYF
TGTGCCAGCAGCTCAAGTGGAGTTGCCCGAGCAAATACGCAGTATTTT
>TRBJ2-1|NA|TRBV13|NA
CASSLRGTVNEQFF
TGTGCCAGCAGCTTACGAGGGACTGTCAATGAGCAGTTCTTC
>TRBJ1-2|NA|TRBV30|NA
CAWRGIGGLGYTF
TGTGCCTGGAGGGGGATTGGGGGGTTAGGCTACACCTTC
>TRBJ2-1|NA|TRBV15|TRBD2
CATSRPTLAGRNEQFF
TGTGCCACCAGCAGACCAACACTAGCGGGGCGGAATGAGCAGTTCTTC
>TRBJ2-3|NA|TRBV24-1|TRBD1
CATRDRDRRQYF
TGTGCCACTAGGGACAGGGACCGAAGGCAGTATTTT
>TRBJ1-1|once|TRBV27|TRBD1
CASIYRGGTEAFF
TGTGCCAGCATTTACAGGGGCGGCACTGAAGCTTTCTTT
>TRBJ2-2|NA|TRBV4-2|TRBD2
CASSQGTSGRVRELFF
TGTGCCAGCAGCCAAGGGACTAGCGGGAGGGTGCGGGAGCTGTTTTTT
>TRBJ2-7|NA|TRBV10-3|NA
CAISESRGSSYEQYF
TGTGCCATCAGTGAGTCGCGGGGCAGCTCCTACGAGCAGTACTTC
>TRBJ2-2|NA|TRBV18|NA
CASSPRPSGTGELFF
TGTGCCAGCTCACCTAGGCCTAGTGGCACCGGGGAGCTGTTTTTT
>TRBJ2-4|NA|TRBV19|TRBD2
CASSIELAGANIQYF
TGTGCCAGTAGTATAGAACTAGCGGGAGCAAACATTCAGTACTTC
>TRBJ2-3|NA|TRBV27|TRBD2
CASSFYTSGIPDTQYF
TGTGCCAGCAGTTTTTATACTAGCGGGATCCCAGATACGCAGTATTTT
>TRBJ2-2|NA|TRBV7-6|TRBD2
CASSLGSGRATGELFF
TGTGCCAGCAGCTTAGGTAGCGGGAGGGCCACCGGGGAGCTGTTTTTT
>TRBJ2-2|NA|TRBV19|NA
CATANTGELFF
TGTGCCACAGCGAACACCGGGGAGCTGTTTTTT
>TRBJ2-3|NA|TRBV10-3|TRBD2
CAIGIAGGWSDTQYF
TGTGCCATCGGGATAGCGGGAGGTTGGTCAGATACGCAGTATTTT
>TRBJ1-6|once|TRBV7-8|NA
CASSLGGGGSNSPLHF
TGTGCCAGCAGCTTGGGTGGGGGGGGATCCAATTCACCCCTCCACTTT
>TRBJ2-5|once|TRBV5-1|NA
CASSLAMETQYF
TGCGCCAGCAGCTTGGCTATGGAGACCCAGTACTTC
>TRBJ2-2|NA|TRBV5-1|NA
CASSLAEAGELFF
TGCGCCAGCAGCTTGGCCGAGGCCGGGGAGCTGTTTTTT
>TRBJ2-7|NA|TRBV18|TRBD2
CASSPQTSGSNEQYF
TGTGCCAGCTCACCGCAGACTAGCGGGAGTAACGAGCAGTACTTC
>TRBJ2-2|NA|TRBV2|TRBD2
CASRPSGYTGELFF
TGTGCCAGCAGACCTAGCGGGTACACCGGGGAGCTGTTTTTT
>TRBJ2-5|NA|TRBV6-5|TRBD2
CASSSPTGRSQYF
TGTGCCAGCAGCTCCCCCACCGGGAGGTCCCAGTACTTC
>TRBJ1-2|NA|TRBV27|NA
CASSLGGSYNYGYTF
TGTGCCAGCAGTTTAGGGGGGTCTTATAACTATGGCTACACCTTC
>TRBJ1-6|NA|TRBV5-5|NA
CASSLWTGDYSPLHF
TGTGCCAGCAGCCTATGGACGGGAGACTACTCACCCCTCCACTTT
>TRBJ2-3|NA|TRBV24-1|TRBD2
CATSESPTSGRPKPQYF
TGTGCCACCAGTGAATCCCCGACTAGCGGGAGGCCCAAACCGCAGTATTTT
>TRBJ2-1|NA|TRBV3-1/TRBV3-2|NA
CASSHRTMGILDEQFF
TGTGCCAGCAGCCACCGGACTATGGGCATCTTGGATGAGCAGTTCTTC
>TRBJ1-2|NA|TRBV5-1|TRBD1
CASSLIIDRVDGYTF
TGCGCCAGCAGCTTGATTATCGACAGGGTGGATGGCTACACCTTC
>TRBJ2-5|NA|TRBV7-3|TRBD2
CASSLASGQQETQYF
TGTGCCAGCAGCTTGGCTAGCGGGCAGCAAGAGACCCAGTACTTC
>TRBJ2-3|NA|TRBV5-6|NA
CASSPDSLGTDTQYF
TGTGCCAGCAGCCCAGACAGTCTGGGCACAGATACGCAGTATTTT
>TRBJ2-6|NA|TRBV15|NA
CATSRGGGRFSGANVLTF
TGTGCCACCAGCAGAGGAGGAGGACGGTTCTCTGGGGCCAACGTCCTGACTTTC
>TRBJ1-2|NA|TRBV27|NA
CASSLWSGSGIRGYTF
TGTGCCAGCAGTTTATGGTCCGGTTCAGGGATAAGAGGCTACACCTTC
>TRBJ2-3|few|TRBV29-1|NA
CSVVRGGADTQYF
TGCAGCGTTGTTAGGGGTGGTGCAGATACGCAGTATTTT
>TRBJ2-3|NA|TRBV7-3|TRBD2
CASRRGGLAGGRDTQYF
TGTGCCAGCAGGCGCGGGGGGCTAGCGGGAGGACGAGATACGCAGTATTTT
>TRBJ2-4|NA|TRBV18|TRBD1
CASSPQGASDIQYF
TGTGCCAGCTCACCGCAGGGGGCGTCGGACATTCAGTACTTC
>TRBJ2-7|NA|TRBV18|TRBD2
CASSPRLAGTSSYEQYF
TGTGCCAGCTCACCGAGACTAGCGGGAACGTCTAGCTACGAGCAGTACTTC
>TRBJ2-3|NA|TRBV29-1|NA
CSGRSGTDTQYF
TGCAGCGGCCGATCGGGGACAGATACGCAGTATTTT
>TRBJ1-2|once|TRBV28|TRBD1
CASSSPGGQGAGGYTF
TGTGCCAGCAGTTCTCCCGGGGGACAGGGGGCGGGTGGCTACACCTTC
>TRBJ1-1|NA|TRBV7-3|NA
CASSPAPGQNTEAFF
TGTGCCAGCAGCCCCGCCCCGGGACAGAACACTGAAGCTTTCTTT
>TRBJ2-5|NA|TRBV7-9|TRBD1
CASSLLGQGQETQYF
TGTGCCAGCAGCCTCCTCGGACAGGGCCAAGAGACCCAGTACTTC
>TRBJ2-7|NA|TRBV19|NA
CASSRLSGYEQYF
TGTGCCAGTAGTAGACTGTCGGGGTACGAGCAGTACTTC
>TRBJ1-5|NA|TRBV5-1|TRBD1
CASSLGDQGAVNQPQHF
TGCGCCAGCAGCTTGGGGGATCAGGGGGCGGTAAATCAGCCCCAGCATTTT
>TRBJ2-1|NA|TRBV2|NA
CASSEVWTSYSYNEQFF
TGTGCCAGCAGTGAGGTGTGGACAAGCTACTCCTACAATGAGCAGTTCTTC